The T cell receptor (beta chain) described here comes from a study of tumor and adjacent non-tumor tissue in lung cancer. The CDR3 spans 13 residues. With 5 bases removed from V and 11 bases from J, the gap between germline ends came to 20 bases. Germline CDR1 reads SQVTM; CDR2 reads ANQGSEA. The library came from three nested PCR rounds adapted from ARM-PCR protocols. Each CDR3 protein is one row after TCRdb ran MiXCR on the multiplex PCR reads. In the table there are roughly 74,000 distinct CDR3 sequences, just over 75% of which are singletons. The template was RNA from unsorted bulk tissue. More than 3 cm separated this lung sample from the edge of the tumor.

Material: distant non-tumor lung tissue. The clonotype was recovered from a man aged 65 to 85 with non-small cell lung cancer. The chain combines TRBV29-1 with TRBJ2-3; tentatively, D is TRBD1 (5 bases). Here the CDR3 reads CSVTGQGTERQYF. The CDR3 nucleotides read TGCAGCGTTACTGGGCAGGGCACAGAAAGGCAGTATTTT.